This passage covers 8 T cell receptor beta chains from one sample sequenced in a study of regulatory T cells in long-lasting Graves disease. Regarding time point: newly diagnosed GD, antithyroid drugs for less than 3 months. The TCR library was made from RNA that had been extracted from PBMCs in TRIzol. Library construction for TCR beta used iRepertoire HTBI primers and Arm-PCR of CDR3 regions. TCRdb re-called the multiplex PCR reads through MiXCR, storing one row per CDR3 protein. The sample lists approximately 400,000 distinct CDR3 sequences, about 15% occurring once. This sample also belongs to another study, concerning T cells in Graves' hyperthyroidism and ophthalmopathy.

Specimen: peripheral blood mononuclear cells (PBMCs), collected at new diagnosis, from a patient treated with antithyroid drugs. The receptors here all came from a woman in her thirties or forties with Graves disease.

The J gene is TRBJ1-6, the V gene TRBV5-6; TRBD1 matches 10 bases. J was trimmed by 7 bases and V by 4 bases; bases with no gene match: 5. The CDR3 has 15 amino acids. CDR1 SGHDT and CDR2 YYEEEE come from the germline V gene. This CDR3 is CASSGTGVGNSPLHF. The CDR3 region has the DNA TGTGCCAGCAGCGGGACAGGGGTTGGGAATTCACCCCTCCACTTT.

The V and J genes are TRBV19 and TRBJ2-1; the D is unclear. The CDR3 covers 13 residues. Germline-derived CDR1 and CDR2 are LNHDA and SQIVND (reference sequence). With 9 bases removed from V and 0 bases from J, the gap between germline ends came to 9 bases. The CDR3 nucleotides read TGTGCCAGCCGAGAGGTCTCCTACAATGAGCAGTTCTTC. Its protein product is CASREVSYNEQFF.

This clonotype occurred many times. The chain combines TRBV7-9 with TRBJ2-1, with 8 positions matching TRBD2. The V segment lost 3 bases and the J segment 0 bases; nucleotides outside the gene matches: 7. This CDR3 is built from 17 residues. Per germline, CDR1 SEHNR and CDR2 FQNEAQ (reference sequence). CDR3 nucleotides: TGTGCCAGCAGCTTTTACACCGGACTAGCCTCCTACAATGAGCAGTTCTTC. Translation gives CASSFYTGLASYNEQFF.

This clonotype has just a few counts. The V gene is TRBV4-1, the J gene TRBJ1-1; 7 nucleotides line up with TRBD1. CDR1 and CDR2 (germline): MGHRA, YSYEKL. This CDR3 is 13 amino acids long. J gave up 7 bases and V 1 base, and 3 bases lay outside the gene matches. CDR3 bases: TGCGCCAGCAGCCAAGTCCGGGACAGTGAAGCTTTCTTT. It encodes CASSQVRDSEAFF.

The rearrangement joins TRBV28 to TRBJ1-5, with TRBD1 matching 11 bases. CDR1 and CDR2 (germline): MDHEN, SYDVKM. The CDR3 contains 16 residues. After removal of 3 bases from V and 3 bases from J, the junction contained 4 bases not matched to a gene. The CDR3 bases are TGTGCCAGCAGTTTTCCGGGACAGGGGGACAATCAGCCCCAGCATTTT. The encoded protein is CASSFPGQGDNQPQHF.

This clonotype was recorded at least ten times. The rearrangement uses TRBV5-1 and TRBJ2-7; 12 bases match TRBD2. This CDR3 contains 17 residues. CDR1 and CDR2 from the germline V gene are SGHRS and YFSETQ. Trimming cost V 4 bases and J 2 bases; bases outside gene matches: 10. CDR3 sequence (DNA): TGCGCCAGCAGCCGTGGTGGACTAGCGGGAAGTCCCTACGAGCAGTACTTC. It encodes CASSRGGLAGSPYEQYF.

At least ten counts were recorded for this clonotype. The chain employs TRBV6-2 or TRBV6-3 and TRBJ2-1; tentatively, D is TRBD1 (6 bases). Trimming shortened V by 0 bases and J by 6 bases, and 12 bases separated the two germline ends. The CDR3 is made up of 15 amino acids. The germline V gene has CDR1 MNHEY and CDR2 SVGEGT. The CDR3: CASSYSFTGLNEQFF. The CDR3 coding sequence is TGTGCCAGCAGTTACTCCTTTACAGGGCTCAATGAGCAGTTCTTC.

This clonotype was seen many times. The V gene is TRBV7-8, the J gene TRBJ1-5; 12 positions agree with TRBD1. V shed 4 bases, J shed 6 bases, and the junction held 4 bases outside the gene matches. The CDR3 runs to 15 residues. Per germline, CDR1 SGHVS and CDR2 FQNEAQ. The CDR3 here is CASSSGQGATQPQHF. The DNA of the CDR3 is TGTGCCAGCAGCTCGGGACAGGGGGCAACTCAGCCCCAGCATTTT.